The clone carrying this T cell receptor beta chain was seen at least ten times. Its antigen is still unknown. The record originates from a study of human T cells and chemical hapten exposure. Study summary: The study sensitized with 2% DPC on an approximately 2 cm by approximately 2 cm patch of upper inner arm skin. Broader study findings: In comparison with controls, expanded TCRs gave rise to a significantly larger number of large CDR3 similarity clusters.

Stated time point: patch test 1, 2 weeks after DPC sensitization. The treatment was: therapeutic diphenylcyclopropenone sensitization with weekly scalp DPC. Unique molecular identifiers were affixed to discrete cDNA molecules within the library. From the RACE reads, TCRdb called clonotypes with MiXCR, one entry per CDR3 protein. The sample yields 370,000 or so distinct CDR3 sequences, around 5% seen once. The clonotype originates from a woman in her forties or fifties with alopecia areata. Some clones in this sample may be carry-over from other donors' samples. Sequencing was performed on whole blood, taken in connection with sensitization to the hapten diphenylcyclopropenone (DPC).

CDR3 region: CASSVVDSEAFF. The CDR3, as DNA: TGTGCCAGCAGCGTCGTCGACTCTGAAGCTTTCTTT. This chain uses TRBV9 with TRBJ1-1; D unclear. The CDR3 is 12 amino acids. Germline loops: CDR1 SGDLS, CDR2 YYNGEE. Trimming took 2 bases from V and 6 from J, leaving 8 bases between them.